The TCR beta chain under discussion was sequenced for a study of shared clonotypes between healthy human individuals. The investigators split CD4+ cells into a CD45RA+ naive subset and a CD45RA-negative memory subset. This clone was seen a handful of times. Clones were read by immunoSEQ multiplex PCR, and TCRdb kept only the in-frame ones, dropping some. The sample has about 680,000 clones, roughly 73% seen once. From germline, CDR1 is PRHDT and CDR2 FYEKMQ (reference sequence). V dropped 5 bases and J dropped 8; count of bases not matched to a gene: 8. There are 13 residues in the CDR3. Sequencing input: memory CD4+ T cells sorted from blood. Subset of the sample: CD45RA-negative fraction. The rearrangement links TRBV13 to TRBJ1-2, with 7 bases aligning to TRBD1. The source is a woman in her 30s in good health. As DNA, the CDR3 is TGTGCCAGCAGCCCTCGACAGGGTCTAGGCTACACCTTC. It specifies CASSPRQGLGYTF.